What follows is one TCR beta chain and its context. The sample originates from a study of T cell responses to AZD1222 COVID-19 vaccine. Profiled with immunoSEQ multiplex PCR; TCRdb holds only in-frame clones, not every one. The table includes some 150,000 clones, just over 90% detected once. Trimming left V 2 bases short and J 3 bases short, with 21 bases between. CDR1 is MGHRA, CDR2 YSYEKL, per germline. The CDR3 length is 18 residues. Source: peripheral blood, taken 28 days after the second AZD1222 dose. This receptor was taken from an adult who received the AZD1222 COVID-19 vaccine. V usage is TRBV4-1 and J usage is TRBJ2-3; D tentatively reads TRBD1 or TRBD2 (6 bases each). CDR3: CASSQTNGRGGQTDTQYF. CDR3 sequence (DNA): TGCGCCAGCAGCCAAACAAATGGCCGAGGGGGGCAGACAGATACGCAGTATTTT.